The 22 T cell receptor beta chains below were found in one sample sequenced in a study of T cells in narcolepsy. Clones were sequenced by immunoSEQ multiplex PCR, and TCRdb holds only the in-frame ones, with some missing. The sample carries tens of thousands of clones, under 85% recorded once. Sequenced: memory (CD45RA-) CD4+ T cells from blood. These receptors were taken from a human donor in good health.

This clone was counted a few times. The J gene is TRBJ1-1, the V gene TRBV6-1, with D unclear. Germline V gene lookup returns CDR1 MNHNS and CDR2 SASEGT. The CDR3 consists of 13 residues. Trimming removed 2 bases from V and 1 base from J, with 5 bases in between. CDR3 DNA: TGTGCCAGCAGTGAACAGACGAACACTGAAGCTTTCTTT. This gives the protein CASSEQTNTEAFF.

This clone occurred a few times. This chain uses TRBV9 with TRBJ1-2, with a tentative D call TRBD1 (6 bases). Germline CDR1 reads SGDLS; CDR2 reads YYNGEE. The ends were cut back, 0 bases at V and 3 bases at J, with 12 bases in the middle. This CDR3 is 15 amino acids long. DNA for the CDR3: TGTGCCAGCAGCGTAGTTGGAGGGGGTTACTATGGCTACACCTTC. It encodes CASSVVGGGYYGYTF.

The chain is built from TRBV6-5 and TRBJ2-7; tentative D call: TRBD1 (6 bases). CDR1 is MNHEY, CDR2 SVGAGI, per germline. CDR3 length: 14 residues. V was shortened by 6 bases and J by 1 base, with 13 bases between the two germline ends. The CDR3 DNA follows: TGTGCCAGCAGGGCACAGGGATCTTCCTACGAGCAGTACTTC. Residues: CASRAQGSSYEQYF.

The chain couples TRBV11-2 to TRBJ2-3; D ambiguous. Trimming removed 2 bases from V and 6 bases from J, with 6 bases in between. The CDR3 covers 12 residues. Germline CDR1 SGHAT, CDR2 FQNNGV. The CDR3 bases are TGTGCCAGCAGCTTATTTTCGGATACGCAGTATTTT. This encodes CASSLFSDTQYF.

CDR3 sequence (DNA): TGCGCCAGCAGCCAAGATGAGGGGGGCAACTATGGCTACACCTTC. Protein: CASSQDEGGNYGYTF. The J gene is TRBJ1-2, the V gene TRBV4-3, with D possibly being TRBD1 (6 bases). The germline V and J ends were trimmed by 0 bases and 2 bases, with 10 bases remaining between them. Germline CDR1 is LGHNA and CDR2 is YSLEER. CDR3 size: 15 residues.

The chain couples TRBV7-3 to TRBJ2-1; D is perhaps TRBD1 (5 bases). V shed 4 bases and J shed 4 bases, with 8 bases lying between them. Germline CDR1 and CDR2: SGHTA and FQGTGA. CDR3 size: 13 residues. The chain's CDR3 is CASSYRLYNEQFF. As DNA, the CDR3 is TGTGCCAGCAGCTACAGGCTATACAATGAGCAGTTCTTC.

The chain couples TRBV28 to TRBJ1-1; D is unresolved. Trimming stripped 4 bases from V and 10 bases from J, with 10 bases between. Germline assignment: CDR1 MDHEN and CDR2 SYDVKM. The CDR3 is made up of 11 amino acids. The CDR3 here is CASSSWGTAFF. For the CDR3, the DNA is TGTGCCAGCAGTTCGTGGGGAACAGCTTTCTTT. The variable domain in full, with the rest retrieved from reference TRBV28 and TRBJ1-1, is DVKVTQSSRYLVKRTGEKVFLECVQDMDHENMFWYRQDPGLGLRLIYFSYDVKMKEKGDIPEGYSVSREKKERFSLILESASTNQTSMYLCASSSWGTAFFGQGTRLTVV.

About this clone itself: Additional DNA sequences in this sample encode the identical CDR3. The chain recombines TRBV5-1 with TRBJ2-2; D is undetermined. Trimming pared 1 base from V and 0 bases from J, leaving 4 bases between. The germline V gene has CDR1 SGHRS and CDR2 YFSETQ. This CDR3 region has 14 residues. The CDR3 region is CASSLLANTGELFF. CDR3 nucleotide sequence: TGCGCCAGCAGCTTGCTAGCGAACACCGGGGAGCTGTTTTTT.

This clone ranks as medium-sized. The chain has TRBV10-3 and TRBJ2-3; D gene uncertain. This CDR3 region has 11 residues. The V gene lost 11 bases and the J gene lost 6 bases, with 12 bases spanning the gap. Per the germline V gene, CDR1 is ENHRY and CDR2 is SYGVKD. The CDR3 nucleotides read TGTGCCTCGGGCGTAAGGGATACGCAGTATTTT. Encoded protein: CASGVRDTQYF.

V is TRBV12-5 and J is TRBJ1-5; the D is unclear. Trimming cost V 4 bases and J 7 bases, with 14 bases left between them. The germline CDR1 and CDR2 sequences are LGHNT and FRNRAP. This CDR3 is 14 amino acids long. The DNA of the CDR3 is TGTGCTAGTGGTTGGGGAGGTACGGCGCAGCCCCAGCATTTT. This gives the protein CASGWGGTAQPQHF.

This chain uses TRBV5-1 with TRBJ2-6; D may be TRBD1 (6 bases). Looked up from germline, CDR1 is SGHRS and CDR2 is YFSETQ. Trimming stripped 4 bases from V and 0 bases from J, with 14 bases between. The CDR3 is made up of 17 amino acids. The CDR3 loop reads CASSRDRRVSGANVLTF. CDR3 bases: TGCGCCAGCAGCCGAGACAGGCGAGTCTCTGGGGCCAACGTCCTGACTTTC. Drawing the rest from reference TRBV5-1 and TRBJ2-6, the complete variable domain is KAGVTQTPRYLIKTRGQQVTLSCSPISGHRSVSWYQQTPGQGLQFLFEYFSETQRNKGNFPGRFSGRQFSNSRSEMNVSTLELGDSALYLCASSRDRRVSGANVLTFGAGSRLTVL.

The chain recombines TRBV5-4 with TRBJ2-5; 9 bases align to TRBD1. V dropped 0 bases and J dropped 5; count of bases not matched to a gene: 5. In germline, CDR1 is SGHNT, CDR2 YYREEE (reference sequence). The CDR3 runs 15 residues. The CDR3 sequence is CASSLAGQGTETQYF. CDR3 DNA sequence: TGTGCCAGCAGCTTGGCGGGACAGGGAACGGAGACCCAGTACTTC.

The rearrangement joins TRBV10-3 to TRBJ1-4; D ambiguous. The germline V gene encodes CDR1 ENHRY and CDR2 SYGVKD. This CDR3 contains 13 residues. The germline V and J ends were trimmed by 6 bases and 13 bases, with 18 bases remaining between them. The CDR3 spells CAIRRDLAERLFF. The CDR3 nucleotides are TGTGCCATCAGGCGCGACTTGGCCGAGAGACTGTTTTTT.

The rearrangement links TRBV6-5 to TRBJ1-4, with TRBD1 matching over 8 bases. The CDR3 extends over 15 amino acids. The germline V gene has CDR1 MNHEY and CDR2 SVGAGI. J was trimmed by 7 bases and V by 6 bases; bases with no gene match: 10. The CDR3 DNA sequence: TGTGCCAGCAGCCCGGCAGGACAGGGCTCTGAAAAACTGTTTTTT. Its translation: CASSPAGQGSEKLFF.

This chain joins TRBV6-5 and TRBJ1-2; D call uncertain. CDR1 is MNHEY and CDR2 is SVGAGI in the germline V gene. Trimming removed 0 bases from V and 4 bases from J, with 12 bases in between. The CDR3 loop spans 15 amino acids. CDR3 protein: CASSYSPHGFYGYTF. The CDR3 coding sequence is TGTGCCAGCAGTTACTCGCCCCACGGTTTCTATGGCTACACCTTC.

The chain uses TRBV30 and TRBJ2-7, with D unclear. CDR1 and CDR2 (germline): GTSNPN, SVGIG (reference sequence). The CDR3 sequence is 11 residues long. V was clipped by 5 bases and J by 0 bases, with 5 bases between them. CDR3 bases: TGTGCCTGGGTTAGCTCCTACGAGCAGTACTTC. Translated, it gives CAWVSSYEQYF.

CDR3 DNA: TGTGCCAGCAGCGCCGGACAGACAAGGAACTATGGCTACACCTTC. Translating it yields CASSAGQTRNYGYTF. The chain is built from TRBV9 and TRBJ1-2; D perhaps matches TRBD1 (6 bases). Germline CDR1 is SGDLS and CDR2 is YYNGEE. Trimming pared 3 bases from V and 2 bases from J, leaving 14 bases between. The CDR3 contains 15 residues.

The chain links TRBV19 to TRBJ1-5; TRBD1 aligns across 7 bases. Per the germline V gene, CDR1 is LNHDA and CDR2 is SQIVND (reference sequence). Trimming cost V 2 bases and J 3 bases; bases outside gene matches: 1. The CDR3 loop spans 14 amino acids. As DNA, the CDR3 is TGTGCCAGTAGTATAAGGGGGCACAATCAGCCCCAGCATTTT. Translating gives CASSIRGHNQPQHF.

The genes are TRBV18 and TRBJ2-7; 9 positions agree with TRBD2. The CDR3 runs 17 residues. Germline lookup yields CDR1 KGHSH and CDR2 LQKENI. The J segment lost 1 base and the V segment lost 3 bases, leaving 10 bases of the junction unmatched. CDR3 nucleotides: TGTGCCAGCTCACCCCTCGGGGGTAGCGGGAGTTCCTACGAGCAGTACTTC. This translates into CASSPLGGSGSSYEQYF.

The J gene is TRBJ2-7, the V gene TRBV27; D not certain. The V gene lost 5 bases and the J gene lost 1 base, with 24 bases spanning the gap. Germline V gene sequence: CDR1 MNHEY, CDR2 SMNVEV (reference sequence). The CDR3 is 18 residues long. In DNA form, the CDR3 reads TGTGCCAGCAGTCGGAGAACGGGTAGGCAGACCTATTCCTACGAGCAGTACTTC. Translating it yields CASSRRTGRQTYSYEQYF.

The genes are TRBV4-3 and TRBJ1-2; D unresolved. This CDR3 is 15 amino acids long. The germline CDR1 and CDR2 sequences are LGHNA and YSLEER. Trimming shortened V by 0 bases and J by 3 bases, and 11 bases separated the two germline ends. As DNA, the CDR3 is TGCGCCAGCAGCCAAGATCAAGGGTCGGACTATGGCTACACCTTC. Encoded protein: CASSQDQGSDYGYTF.

The chain couples TRBV9 to TRBJ2-7; no clear D gene. The CDR3 spans 15 residues. The germline V gene encodes CDR1 SGDLS and CDR2 YYNGEE. The germline V and J ends were trimmed by 1 base and 5 bases, with 16 bases remaining between them. The CDR3 region has the DNA TGTGCCAGCAGCGTAAGTCCCCACGATGGCGACGAGCAGTACTTC. Protein product: CASSVSPHDGDEQYF.